This T cell receptor (beta chain) was recorded in a study of T cell responses to AZD1222 COVID-19 vaccine. This table comes from immunoSEQ multiplex PCR, and its TCRdb copy is limited to in-frame clones, with some not included. This table holds approximately 100,000 clones, about 87% found once. The CDR3 runs to 14 residues. Trimming cost V 4 bases and J 2 bases, with 11 bases left between them. Germline V gene data show CDR1 as SGHRS and CDR2 as YFSETQ. This chain joins TRBV5-1 and TRBJ2-3; D may match TRBD1 or TRBD2 (5 bases each). This sequence was found in an adult who received the AZD1222 COVID-19 vaccine. Sequences were derived from peripheral blood, sampled 28 days after the second AZD1222 dose. Here the CDR3 DNA reads TGCGCCAGCAGCGGGACCCTACCCACAGATACGCAGTATTTT. Amino acid sequence: CASSGTLPTDTQYF.